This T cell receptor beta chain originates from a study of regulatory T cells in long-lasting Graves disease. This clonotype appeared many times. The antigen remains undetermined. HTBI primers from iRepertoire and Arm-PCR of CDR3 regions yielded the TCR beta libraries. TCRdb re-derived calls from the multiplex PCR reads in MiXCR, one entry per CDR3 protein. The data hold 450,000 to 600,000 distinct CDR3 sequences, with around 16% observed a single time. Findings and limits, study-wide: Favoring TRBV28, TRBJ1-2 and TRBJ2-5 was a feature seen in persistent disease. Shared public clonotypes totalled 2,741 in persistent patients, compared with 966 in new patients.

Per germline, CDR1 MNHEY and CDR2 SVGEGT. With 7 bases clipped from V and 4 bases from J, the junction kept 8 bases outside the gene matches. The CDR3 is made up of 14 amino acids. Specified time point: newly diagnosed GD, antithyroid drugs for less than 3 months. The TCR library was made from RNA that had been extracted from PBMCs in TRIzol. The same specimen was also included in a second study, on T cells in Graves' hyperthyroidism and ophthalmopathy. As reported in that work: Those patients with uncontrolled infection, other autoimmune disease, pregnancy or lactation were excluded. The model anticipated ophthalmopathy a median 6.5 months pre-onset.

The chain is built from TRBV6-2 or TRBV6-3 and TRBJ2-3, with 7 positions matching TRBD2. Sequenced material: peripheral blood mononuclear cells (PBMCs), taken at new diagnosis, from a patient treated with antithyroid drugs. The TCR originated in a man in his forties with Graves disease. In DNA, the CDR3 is TGTGCCAGCATCCTAACAGCGGGGTCAGATACGCAGTATTTT. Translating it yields CASILTAGSDTQYF.